This record concerns one T cell receptor (beta chain) sequence. Its antigen is undetermined. The entry originates in a study of T cell repertoires in cytomegalovirus infection. Background on the study: Based on public TCR beta signatures, there were indications of CMV infection and of a matching HLA type. Findings and caveats of the study: Cumulative public TCR beta family frequency identified CMV carriers with the relevant HLA.

TCRdb reprocessed the reads via MiXCR and lists one record per CDR3 protein. The sample carries about 300,000 distinct CDR3 sequences, about a tenth recorded once. Germline CDR1 reads LNHDA; CDR2 reads SQIVND (reference sequence). Trimming took 2 bases from V and 4 from J, leaving 18 bases between them. CDR3 length equals 17 residues. The rearrangement links TRBV19 to TRBJ1-5; possible D gene TRBD1, 6 bases. The specimen was PBMCs. The sequence came from a human donor in good health (CMV status not recorded). Some clones in this sample may be carry-over from other donors' samples. CDR3 residues: CASSIPPLRGGNQPQHF. The CDR3 DNA follows: TGTGCCAGTAGTATACCCCCGCTCAGGGGAGGGAATCAGCCCCAGCATTTT.